This T cell receptor (beta chain) was recovered during a study of cytomegalovirus exposure and HLA in healthy donors. Study observations and caveats: Highest at DRB1 and lowest at HLA-C, TCR association rates differed among HLA loci in a later analysis.

The CDR3 sequence is 15 residues long. The germline V gene has CDR1 SGHRS and CDR2 YFSETQ. V was cut by 6 bases and J by 1 base, with 16 bases left in between. Use of 60 Vbeta and 13 Jbeta primers characterized the PCR. Measured with immunoSEQ multiplex PCR; TCRdb has only the in-frame clones, and not every one. The table lists roughly 220,000 clones, 82% of them singletons. Although they were nominally healthy when sampled, donors likely had unrecorded immune exposures. In this sample, this clone turned up a few times. Its antigen is not identified. The source is a woman in her thirties or forties in good health and CMV-seronegative. The chain carries TRBV5-1 and TRBJ1-1; weak D call: TRBD1 (6 bases). The sample consisted of PBMCs. CDR3 sequence: CASTPRGHGNTEAFF. DNA of the CDR3: TGCGCCAGCACCCCTCGGGGACACGGGAACACTGAAGCTTTCTTT.